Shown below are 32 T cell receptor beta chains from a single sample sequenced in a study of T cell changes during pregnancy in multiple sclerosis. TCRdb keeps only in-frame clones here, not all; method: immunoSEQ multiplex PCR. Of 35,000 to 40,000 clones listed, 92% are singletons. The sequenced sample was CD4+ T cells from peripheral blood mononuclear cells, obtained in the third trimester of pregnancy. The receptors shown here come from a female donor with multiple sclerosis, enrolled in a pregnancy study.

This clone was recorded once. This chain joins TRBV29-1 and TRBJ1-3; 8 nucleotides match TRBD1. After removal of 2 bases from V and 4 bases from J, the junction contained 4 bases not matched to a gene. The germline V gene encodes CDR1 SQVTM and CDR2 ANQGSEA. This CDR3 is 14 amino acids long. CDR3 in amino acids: CSVERTGSGNTIYF. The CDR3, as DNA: TGCAGCGTTGAACGGACAGGGTCGGGAAACACCATATATTTT.

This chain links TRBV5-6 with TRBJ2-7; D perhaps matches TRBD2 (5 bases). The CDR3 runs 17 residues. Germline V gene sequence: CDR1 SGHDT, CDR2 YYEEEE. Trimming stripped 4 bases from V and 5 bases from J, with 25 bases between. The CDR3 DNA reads TGTGCCAGCAGCCCATTAAAAAGGGCCTTCCAGAGGGACGAGCAGTACTTC. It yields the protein CASSPLKRAFQRDEQYF. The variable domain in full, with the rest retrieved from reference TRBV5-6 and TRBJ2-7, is DAGVTQSPTHLIKTRGQQVTLRCSPKSGHDTVSWYQQALGQGPQFIFQYYEEEERQRGNFPDRFSGHQFPNYSSELNVNALLLGDSALYLCASSPLKRAFQRDEQYFGPGTRLTVT.

CDR3 DNA: TGTGCCAGCAGCCGCGGGGTGGGGACTAGCGGGGAAGAGACCCAGTACTTC. Amino acid sequence: CASSRGVGTSGEETQYF. The V gene is TRBV11-3, the J gene TRBJ2-5; 13 positions agree with TRBD2. Trimming at V came to 5 bases and at J to 3 bases, leaving 9 bases not matched to a gene. CDR1 and CDR2 from the germline V gene are SGHNT and YENEEA. The CDR3 spans 17 residues.

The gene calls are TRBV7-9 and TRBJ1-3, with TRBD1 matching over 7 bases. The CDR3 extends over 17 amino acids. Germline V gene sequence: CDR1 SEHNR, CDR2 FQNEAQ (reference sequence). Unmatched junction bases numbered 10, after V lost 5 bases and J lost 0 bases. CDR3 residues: CASSTNLQGLSGNTIYF. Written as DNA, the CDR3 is TGTGCCAGCAGCACCAATTTACAGGGGCTCTCTGGAAACACCATATATTTT.

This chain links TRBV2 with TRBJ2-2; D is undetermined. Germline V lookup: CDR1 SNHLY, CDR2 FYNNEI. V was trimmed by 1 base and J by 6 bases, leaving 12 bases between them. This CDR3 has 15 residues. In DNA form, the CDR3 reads TGTGCCAGCAGTGAAGTATCCCGAACTGCCGGGGAGCTGTTTTTT. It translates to CASSEVSRTAGELFF.

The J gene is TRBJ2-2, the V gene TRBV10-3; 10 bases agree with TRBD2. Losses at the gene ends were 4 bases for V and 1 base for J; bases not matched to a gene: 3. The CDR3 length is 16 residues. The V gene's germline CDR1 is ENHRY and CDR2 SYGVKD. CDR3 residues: CAISVGTSVNTGELFF. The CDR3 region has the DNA TGTGCCATCAGTGTGGGGACTAGCGTGAACACCGGGGAGCTGTTTTTT.

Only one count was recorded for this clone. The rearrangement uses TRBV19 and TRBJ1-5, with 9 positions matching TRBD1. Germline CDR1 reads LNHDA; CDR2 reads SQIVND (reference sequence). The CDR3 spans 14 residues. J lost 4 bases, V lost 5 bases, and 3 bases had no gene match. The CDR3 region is CASSSGQGNQPQHF. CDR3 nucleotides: TGTGCCAGTAGTTCCGGACAGGGGAATCAGCCCCAGCATTTT.

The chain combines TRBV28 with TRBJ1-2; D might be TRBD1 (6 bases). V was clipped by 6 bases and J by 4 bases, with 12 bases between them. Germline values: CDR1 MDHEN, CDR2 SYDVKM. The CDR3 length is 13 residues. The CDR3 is CASREQGGYGYTF. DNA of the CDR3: TGTGCCAGCAGAGAACAGGGTGGCTATGGCTACACCTTC.

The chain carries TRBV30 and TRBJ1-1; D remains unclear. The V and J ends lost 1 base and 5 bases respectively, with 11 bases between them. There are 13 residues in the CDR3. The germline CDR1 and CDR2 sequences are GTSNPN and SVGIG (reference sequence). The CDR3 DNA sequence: TGTGCCTGGAGTGAATACGGGGAAACTGAAGCTTTCTTT. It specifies CAWSEYGETEAFF.

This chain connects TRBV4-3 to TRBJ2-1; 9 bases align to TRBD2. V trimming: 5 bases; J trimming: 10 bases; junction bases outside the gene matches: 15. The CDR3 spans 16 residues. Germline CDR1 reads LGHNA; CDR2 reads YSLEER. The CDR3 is CASSSIGQREADEQFF. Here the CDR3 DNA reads TGCGCCAGCAGCTCAATCGGGCAGCGGGAGGCCGACGAGCAGTTCTTC.

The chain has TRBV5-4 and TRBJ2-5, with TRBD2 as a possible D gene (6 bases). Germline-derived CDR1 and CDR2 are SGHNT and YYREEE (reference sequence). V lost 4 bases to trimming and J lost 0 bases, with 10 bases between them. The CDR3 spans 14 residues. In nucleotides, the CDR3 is TGTGCCAGCAGCAGTCGGGAGTACCAAGAGACCCAGTACTTC. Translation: CASSSREYQETQYF.

The CDR3 reads CAWAGGLAGALTNYNEQFF. CDR3 coding DNA: TGTGCCTGGGCAGGCGGACTAGCGGGAGCCCTCACCAATTACAATGAGCAGTTCTTC. This chain joins TRBV30 and TRBJ2-1; 13 nucleotides line up with TRBD2. This CDR3 contains 19 residues. J was trimmed by 4 bases and V by 5 bases; bases with no gene match: 17. In germline, CDR1 is GTSNPN, CDR2 SVGIG (reference sequence).

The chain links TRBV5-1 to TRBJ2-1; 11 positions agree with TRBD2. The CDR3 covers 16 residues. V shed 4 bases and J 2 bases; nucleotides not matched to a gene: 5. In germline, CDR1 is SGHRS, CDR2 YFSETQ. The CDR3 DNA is TGCGCCAGCAGCGACACTAGCGGGAGTACCTACAATGAGCAGTTCTTC. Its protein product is CASSDTSGSTYNEQFF.

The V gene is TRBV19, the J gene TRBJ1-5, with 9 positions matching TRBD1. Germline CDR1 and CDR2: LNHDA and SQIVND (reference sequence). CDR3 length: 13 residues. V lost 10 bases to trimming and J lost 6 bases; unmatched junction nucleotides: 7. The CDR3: CATRQGVAQPQHF. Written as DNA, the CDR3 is TGTGCCACCAGACAGGGGGTTGCTCAGCCCCAGCATTTT. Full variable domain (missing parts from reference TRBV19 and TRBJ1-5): DGGITQSPKYLFRKEGQNVTLSCEQNLNHDAMYWYRQDPGQGLRLIYYSQIVNDFQKGDIAEGYSVSREKKESFPLTVTSAQKNPTAFYLCATRQGVAQPQHFGDGTRLSIL.

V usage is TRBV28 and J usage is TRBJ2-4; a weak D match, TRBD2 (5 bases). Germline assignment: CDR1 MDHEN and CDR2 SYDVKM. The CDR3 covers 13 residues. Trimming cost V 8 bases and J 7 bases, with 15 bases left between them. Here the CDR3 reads CASLAPLGNIQYF. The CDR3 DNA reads TGTGCCAGCCTAGCTCCGCTCGGGAACATTCAGTACTTC.

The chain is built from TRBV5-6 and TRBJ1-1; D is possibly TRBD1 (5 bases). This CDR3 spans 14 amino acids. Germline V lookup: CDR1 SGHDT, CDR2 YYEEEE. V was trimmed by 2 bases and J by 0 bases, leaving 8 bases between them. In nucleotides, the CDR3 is TGTGCCAGCAGCTTTGGACACCTGAACACTGAAGCTTTCTTT. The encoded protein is CASSFGHLNTEAFF.

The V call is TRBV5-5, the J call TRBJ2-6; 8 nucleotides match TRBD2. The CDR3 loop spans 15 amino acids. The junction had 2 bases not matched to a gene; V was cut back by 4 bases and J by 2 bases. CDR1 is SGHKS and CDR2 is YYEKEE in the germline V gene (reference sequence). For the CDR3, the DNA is TGTGCCAGCAGCCGGGAGGGTCCTGGGGCCAACGTCCTGACTTTC. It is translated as CASSREGPGANVLTF.

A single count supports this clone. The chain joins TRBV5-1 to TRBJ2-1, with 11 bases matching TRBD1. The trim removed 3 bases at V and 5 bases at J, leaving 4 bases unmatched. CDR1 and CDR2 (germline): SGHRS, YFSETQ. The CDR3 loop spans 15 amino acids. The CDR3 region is CASSWTGGLDNEQFF. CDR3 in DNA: TGCGCCAGCAGCTGGACAGGGGGCTTGGACAATGAGCAGTTCTTC.

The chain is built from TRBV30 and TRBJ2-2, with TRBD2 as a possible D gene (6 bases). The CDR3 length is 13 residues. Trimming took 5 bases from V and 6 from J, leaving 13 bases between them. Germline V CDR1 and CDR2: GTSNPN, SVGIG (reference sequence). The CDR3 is CAWDRGEAGELFF. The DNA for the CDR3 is TGTGCCTGGGATAGAGGGGAGGCCGGGGAGCTGTTTTTT.

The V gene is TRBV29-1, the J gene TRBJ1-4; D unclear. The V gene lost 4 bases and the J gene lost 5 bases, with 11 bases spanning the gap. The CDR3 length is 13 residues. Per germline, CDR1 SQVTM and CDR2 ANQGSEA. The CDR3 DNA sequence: TGCAGCGTTGTGTTGGCCACCAATGAAAAACTGTTTTTT. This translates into CSVVLATNEKLFF.

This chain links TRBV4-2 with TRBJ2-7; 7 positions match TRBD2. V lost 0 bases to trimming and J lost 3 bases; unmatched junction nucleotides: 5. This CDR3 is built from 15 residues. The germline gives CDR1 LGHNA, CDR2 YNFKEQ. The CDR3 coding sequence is TGTGCCAGCAGCCAAGATCGCGGGAGATACTACGAGCAGTACTTC. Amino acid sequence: CASSQDRGRYYEQYF.

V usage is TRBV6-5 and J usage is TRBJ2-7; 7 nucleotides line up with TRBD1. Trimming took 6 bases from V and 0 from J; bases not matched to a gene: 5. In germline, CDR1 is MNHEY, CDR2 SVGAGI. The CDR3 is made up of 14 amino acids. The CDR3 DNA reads TGTGCCAGCAGGTTGGACAGGTACTCCTACGAGCAGTACTTC. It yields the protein CASRLDRYSYEQYF.

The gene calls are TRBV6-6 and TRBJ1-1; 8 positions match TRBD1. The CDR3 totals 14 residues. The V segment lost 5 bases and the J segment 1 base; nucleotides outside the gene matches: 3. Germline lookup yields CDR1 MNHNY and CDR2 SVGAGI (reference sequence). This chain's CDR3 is CASSADRANTEAFF. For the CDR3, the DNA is TGTGCCAGCAGTGCGGACAGGGCGAACACTGAAGCTTTCTTT.

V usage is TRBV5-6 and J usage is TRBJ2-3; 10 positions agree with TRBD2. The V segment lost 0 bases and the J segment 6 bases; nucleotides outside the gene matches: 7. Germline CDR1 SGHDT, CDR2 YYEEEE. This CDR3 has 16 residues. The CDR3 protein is CASSLGLAGLGDTQYF. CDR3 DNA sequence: TGTGCCAGCAGCTTGGGACTAGCGGGCCTGGGGGATACGCAGTATTTT.

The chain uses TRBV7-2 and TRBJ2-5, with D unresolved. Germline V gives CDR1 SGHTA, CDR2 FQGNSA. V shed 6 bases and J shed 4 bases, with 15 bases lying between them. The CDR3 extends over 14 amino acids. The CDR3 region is CASRAAEQRETQYF. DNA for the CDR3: TGTGCCAGCAGAGCCGCGGAGCAAAGAGAGACCCAGTACTTC. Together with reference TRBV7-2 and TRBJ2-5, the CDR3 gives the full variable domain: GAGVSQSPSNKVTEKGKDVELRCDPISGHTALYWYRQSLGQGLEFLIYFQGNSAPDKSGLPSDRFSAERTGGSVSTLTIQRTQQEDSAVYLCASRAAEQRETQYFGPGTRLLVL.

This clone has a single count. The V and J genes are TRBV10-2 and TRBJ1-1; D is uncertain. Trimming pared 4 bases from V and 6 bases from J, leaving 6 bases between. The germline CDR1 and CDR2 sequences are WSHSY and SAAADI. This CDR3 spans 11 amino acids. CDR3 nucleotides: TGCGCCAGCAGTGGGACTGCTGAAGCTTTCTTT. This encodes CASSGTAEAFF.

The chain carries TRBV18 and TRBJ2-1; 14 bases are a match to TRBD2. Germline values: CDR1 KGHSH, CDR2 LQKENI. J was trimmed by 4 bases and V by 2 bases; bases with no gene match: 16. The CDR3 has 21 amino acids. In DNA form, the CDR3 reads TGTGCCAGCTCACCATCCACCGGGACTAGCGGGAGAACGGGACCTTACAATGAGCAGTTCTTC. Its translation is CASSPSTGTSGRTGPYNEQFF.

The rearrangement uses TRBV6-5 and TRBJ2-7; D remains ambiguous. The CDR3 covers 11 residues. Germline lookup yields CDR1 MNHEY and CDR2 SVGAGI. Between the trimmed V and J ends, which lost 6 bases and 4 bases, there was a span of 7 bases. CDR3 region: CASSRDYEQYF. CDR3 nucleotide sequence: TGTGCCAGCAGCCGCGATTACGAGCAGTACTTC.

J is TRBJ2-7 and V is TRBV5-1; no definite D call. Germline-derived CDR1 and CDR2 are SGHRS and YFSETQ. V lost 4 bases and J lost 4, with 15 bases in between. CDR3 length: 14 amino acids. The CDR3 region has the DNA TGCGCCAGCAGCCCCGAGGTTCCAACGTACGAGCAGTACTTC. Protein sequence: CASSPEVPTYEQYF.

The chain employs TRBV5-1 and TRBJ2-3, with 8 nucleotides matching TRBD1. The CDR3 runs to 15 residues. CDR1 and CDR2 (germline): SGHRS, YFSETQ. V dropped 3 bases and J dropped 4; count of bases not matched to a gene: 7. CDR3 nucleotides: TGCGCCAGCAGCTCGACAGGGGTGAGGGCAGATACGCAGTATTTT. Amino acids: CASSSTGVRADTQYF.

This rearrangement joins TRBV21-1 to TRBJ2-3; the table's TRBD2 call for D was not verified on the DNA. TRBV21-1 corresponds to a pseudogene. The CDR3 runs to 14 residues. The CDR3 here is CASSKRLDSDTQYF. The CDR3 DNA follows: TGTGCCAGCAGCAAAAGGCTAGATTCAGATACGCAGTATTTT.

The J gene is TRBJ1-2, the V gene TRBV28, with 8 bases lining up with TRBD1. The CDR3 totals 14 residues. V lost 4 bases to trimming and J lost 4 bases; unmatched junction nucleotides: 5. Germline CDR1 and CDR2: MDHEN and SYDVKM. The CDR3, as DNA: TGTGCCAGCAGTTCGCCGGGACAGGTCTATGGCTACACCTTC. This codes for CASSSPGQVYGYTF.